The 22 T cell receptor beta chains presented below share a single source sample, sequenced in a study of identical twins. TCRdb itself ran the 5' RACE reads through MiXCR, one entry per CDR3 protein. The table lists about 430,000 distinct CDR3 sequences, around a sixth of them singletons, with more than 10% in the top ten. The sequenced material came from naive T cells sorted from blood. These receptors originate from a man between 45 and 60 years old in good health.

The chain employs TRBV5-1 and TRBJ2-3, with a tentative D call TRBD2 (6 bases). The CDR3 runs 20 residues. V was cut by 0 bases and J by 3 bases, with 26 bases left in between. Germline-derived CDR1 and CDR2 are SGHRS and YFSETQ. CDR3 DNA sequence: TGCGCCAGCAGCTTGGGGTTCCTGGTCAGGGAATTTGCGGGGACAGATACGCAGTATTTT. This sequence encodes CASSLGFLVREFAGTDTQYF.

V gene TRBV3-1 combines with J gene TRBJ1-1; D is unclear. The CDR3 is made up of 15 amino acids. Germline lookup yields CDR1 LGHDT and CDR2 YNNKEL (reference sequence). Trimming pared 4 bases from V and 2 bases from J, leaving 14 bases between. The CDR3 here is CASSRLTSPNTEAFF. The CDR3 DNA reads as TGTGCCAGCAGCCGTCTGACAAGCCCAAACACTGAAGCTTTCTTT.

This clonotype was counted between two and nine times. The chain uses TRBV7-2 and TRBJ1-5; no definite D call. Germline values: CDR1 SGHTA, CDR2 FQGNSA. V lost 1 base and J 3 bases, leaving 10 bases between the germline ends. The CDR3 totals 15 residues. CDR3 bases: TGTGCCAGCAGCTTAGGGGGTAGCTTCAATCAGCCCCAGCATTTT. Translation: CASSLGGSFNQPQHF.

This clonotype has a handful of counts. The rearrangement joins TRBV9 to TRBJ2-6; 7 nucleotides line up with TRBD1. The junction had 0 bases not matched to a gene; V was cut back by 1 base and J by 2 bases. The V gene's germline CDR1 is SGDLS and CDR2 YYNGEE. This CDR3 spans 15 amino acids. The CDR3 DNA reads as TGTGCCAGCAGCGTACAGGGGGCTGGGGCCAACGTCCTGACTTTC. Its translation is CASSVQGAGANVLTF.

The chain has TRBV20-1 and TRBJ2-1, with TRBD2 matching 7 bases. Germline V gives CDR1 DFQATT, CDR2 SNEGSKA (reference sequence). This CDR3 comprises 14 residues. The junction had 4 bases not matched to a gene; V was cut back by 0 bases and J by 5 bases. This chain's CDR3 is CSARDLLAHNEQFF. DNA of the CDR3: TGCAGTGCTAGAGATCTACTAGCGCACAATGAGCAGTTCTTC.

The genes are TRBV20-1 and TRBJ2-7; 9 nucleotides align to TRBD1. The CDR3 contains 16 residues. Germline loops: CDR1 DFQATT, CDR2 SNEGSKA (reference sequence). The trim removed 2 bases at V and 5 bases at J, leaving 13 bases unmatched. For the CDR3, the DNA is TGCAGTGCTAGAAGGGGGGGCCGGGACAGGGCCCACGAGCAGTACTTC. Protein product: CSARRGGRDRAHEQYF.

This clonotype was detected many times. This chain joins TRBV20-1 and TRBJ2-1; TRBD1 matches 7 bases. The CDR3 covers 14 residues. Trimming at V came to 6 bases and at J to 7 bases, leaving 12 bases not matched to a gene. Germline V gene data show CDR1 as DFQATT and CDR2 as SNEGSKA (reference sequence). CDR3 amino acids: CSAPRQGRVNEQFF. The CDR3 DNA follows: TGCAGTGCCCCTAGACAGGGAAGGGTGAATGAGCAGTTCTTC.

This clonotype was counted only a few times. The chain employs TRBV6-1 and TRBJ2-7, with 9 bases identical to TRBD2. There are 15 residues in the CDR3. Germline V gives CDR1 MNHNS, CDR2 SASEGT. The V and J ends lost 6 bases and 2 bases, in that order; junction bases with no gene match: 8. This CDR3 is CASRSLSGSPYEQYF. The CDR3 DNA follows: TGTGCCAGCAGAAGCCTTAGCGGGAGCCCCTACGAGCAGTACTTC.

CDR3 sequence reads: CASSVGILGEAFF. The CDR3 DNA reads TGTGCCAGCAGCGTAGGGATTTTGGGTGAAGCTTTCTTT. This chain connects TRBV9 to TRBJ1-1; no clear D gene. V lost 0 bases and J lost 7, with 10 bases in between. The CDR3 is made up of 13 amino acids. CDR1 SGDLS and CDR2 YYNGEE come from the germline V gene.

This clonotype was detected only a few times. V and J are TRBV5-1 and TRBJ1-2; D remains unclear. Germline CDR1 and CDR2: SGHRS and YFSETQ. The CDR3 totals 15 residues. Trimming cost V 0 bases and J 2 bases, with 11 bases left between them. CDR3 in DNA: TGCGCCAGCAGCTTGGTCCCGGGAACCAACTATGGCTACACCTTC. It yields the protein CASSLVPGTNYGYTF.

This clonotype was recorded a few times. The limits of the CDR3 on the DNA are not certain, so only TCRdb's listed CDR3 is given. This chain links TRBV11-2 with TRBJ2-3; the listed D gene, TRBD1, was not tested against the DNA. Per germline, CDR1 SGHAT and CDR2 FQNNGV. The CDR3 adds up to 13 amino acids, both ends counted. CDR3: CASSFGEGDTQYF.

The chain carries TRBV2 and TRBJ2-1, with D hard to call. The V gene's germline CDR1 is SNHLY and CDR2 FYNNEI. V was trimmed by 4 bases and J by 9 bases, leaving 13 bases between them. The CDR3 length is 13 residues. CDR3 nucleotides: TGTGCCAGCAGTGTTGGTCCTACGACTGAGCAGTTCTTC. Residues: CASSVGPTTEQFF.

This clonotype was counted between two and nine times. The chain combines TRBV29-1 with TRBJ2-7; 8 bases fit TRBD1. Trimming took 4 bases from V and 5 from J; bases not matched to a gene: 7. Germline loops: CDR1 SQVTM, CDR2 ANQGSEA. CDR3 length: 13 amino acids. CDR3 DNA: TGCAGCGTTGTAGGTCAGGGGGCAAACGAGCAGTACTTC. It yields the protein CSVVGQGANEQYF.

Worth noting for this clonotype: A read error may be the cause here, since a much bigger clone is one base away. The chain joins TRBV3-1 to TRBJ2-2; 8 bases line up with TRBD1. The ends lost 4 bases at V and 4 bases at J; junction bases unmatched: 8. The CDR3 sequence is 16 residues long. Germline V lookup: CDR1 LGHDT, CDR2 YNNKEL (reference sequence). The CDR3 spells CASSLGQGLGTGELFF. CDR3 sequence (DNA): TGTGCCAGCAGCCTTGGACAGGGATTGGGCACCGGGGAGCTGTTTTTT. Using reference TRBV3-1 and TRBJ2-2 for the parts outside the CDR3, the full variable domain is DTAVSQTPKYLVTQMGNDKSIKCEQNLGHDTMYWYKQDSKKFLKIMFSYNNKELIINETVPNRFSPKSPDKAHLNLHINSLELGDSAVYFCASSLGQGLGTGELFFGEGSRLTVL.

This clonotype was seen at least ten times. V is TRBV19 and J is TRBJ1-2, with no clear D. The CDR3 contains 14 residues. CDR1 and CDR2 from the germline V gene are LNHDA and SQIVND (reference sequence). Trimming removed 3 bases from V and 6 bases from J, with 14 bases in between. The DNA for the CDR3 is TGTGCCAGTAGTATTCTCAACGGGCATAATGGCTACACCTTC. This encodes CASSILNGHNGYTF. Full variable domain (outside the CDR3, taken from reference TRBV19 and TRBJ1-2): DGGITQSPKYLFRKEGQNVTLSCEQNLNHDAMYWYRQDPGQGLRLIYYSQIVNDFQKGDIAEGYSVSREKKESFPLTVTSAQKNPTAFYLCASSILNGHNGYTFGSGTRLTVV.

This clonotype has only a few counts. The chain is built from TRBV6-2 or TRBV6-3 and TRBJ2-2; D call uncertain. CDR1 is MNHEY, CDR2 SVGEGT, per germline. The CDR3 extends over 17 amino acids. Trimming removed 4 bases from V and 6 bases from J, with 21 bases in between. The CDR3 sequence: CASSSRMVYFGAGELFF. The CDR3 DNA follows: TGTGCCAGCAGTTCTCGGATGGTGTATTTTGGAGCCGGGGAGCTGTTTTTT.

The gene calls are TRBV10-3 and TRBJ2-3; 9 positions match TRBD2. CDR1 and CDR2 from the germline V gene are ENHRY and SYGVKD. This CDR3 has 15 residues. V lost 4 bases, J lost 1 base, and 3 bases stayed unmatched. The CDR3 nucleotides read TGTGCCATCAGTGCCCGGACTAGCGGCACAGATACGCAGTATTTT. Its translation: CAISARTSGTDTQYF.

The sample holds a few counts of this clonotype. The rearrangement links TRBV18 to TRBJ2-5, with D maybe TRBD1 (6 bases). V lost 5 bases, J lost 1 base, and 11 bases lay in between. CDR3 length: 14 residues. Germline V gene data show CDR1 as KGHSH and CDR2 as LQKENI. CDR3 sequence: CASSRTARQETQYF. DNA for the CDR3: TGTGCCAGCTCAAGGACAGCTCGCCAAGAGACCCAGTACTTC.

The genes are TRBV5-1 and TRBJ2-2; no definite D call. The V end lost 7 bases, the J end lost 4 bases, and 11 bases lay between the germline ends. Germline V CDR1 and CDR2: SGHRS, YFSETQ. The CDR3 sequence is 13 residues long. DNA for the CDR3: TGCGCCAGCTGGGAAGGGTCCACCGGGGAGCTGTTTTTT. Its protein product is CASWEGSTGELFF.

This clonotype was observed many times. This rearrangement joins TRBV9 to TRBJ2-3; D ambiguous. From germline, CDR1 is SGDLS and CDR2 YYNGEE. Trimming took off 0 bases at V and 7 bases at J, with 9 bases between the two ends. The CDR3 sequence is 13 residues long. CDR3 sequence reads: CASSVVSKNTQYF. In DNA, the CDR3 is TGTGCCAGCAGCGTAGTCAGCAAGAATACGCAGTATTTT.

V gene TRBV5-1 combines with J gene TRBJ2-3, with 8 nucleotides matching TRBD2. The CDR3 spans 14 residues. Germline CDR1 and CDR2: SGHRS and YFSETQ. J was trimmed by 10 bases and V by 0 bases; bases with no gene match: 7. This chain's CDR3 is CASSLALTGGAQYF. The CDR3 nucleotides read TGCGCCAGCAGCTTGGCGCTCACGGGGGGGGCGCAGTATTTT.

This clonotype has ten or more counts. This sequence joins TRBV11-1 and TRBJ2-1, with 10 bases matching TRBD2. In germline, CDR1 is SGHAT, CDR2 FQDESV (reference sequence). There are 16 residues in the CDR3. Trimming cost V 2 bases and J 6 bases; bases outside gene matches: 7. The CDR3 region has the DNA TGTGCCAGCAGCTTAAGGCTAGCGGGAGCCATCAATGAGCAGTTCTTC. It translates to CASSLRLAGAINEQFF.